Below, 10 T cell receptor beta chains from the same sample are listed, as sequenced in a study of shared clonotypes between healthy human individuals. Only in-frame clones appear in the TCRdb table, and some are missing; sequencing was by immunoSEQ multiplex PCR. The sample holds roughly 1.5 million clones; approximately 98% are singletons and the top ten take about 0.4%. Sequenced material: naive CD4+ T cells sorted from blood. Subset meaning: CD45RA+ positively selected. The receptors stem from a young man in good health.

The V and J genes are TRBV6-1 and TRBJ2-5, with a weak D call TRBD1 (6 bases). Germline-derived CDR1 and CDR2 are MNHNS and SASEGT. The CDR3 contains 13 residues. V gave up 7 bases and J gave up 4 bases, with 13 bases separating them. This chain's CDR3 is CASTTGPGETQYF. The CDR3 DNA sequence: TGTGCCAGCACCACAGGGCCGGGAGAGACCCAGTACTTC.

Worth noting for this clone: At the DNA level, this CDR3 is encoded by other sequences in the same sample as well. The rearrangement links TRBV28 to TRBJ2-1; D possibly corresponds to TRBD1 (5 bases). V lost 8 bases and J lost 7, with 6 bases in between. The germline V gene encodes CDR1 MDHEN and CDR2 SYDVKM. This CDR3 spans 10 amino acids. As DNA, the CDR3 is TGTGCCAGCGGGGCGAATGAGCAGTTCTTC. As protein: CASGANEQFF. Full variable domain (missing parts from reference TRBV28 and TRBJ2-1): DVKVTQSSRYLVKRTGEKVFLECVQDMDHENMFWYRQDPGLGLRLIYFSYDVKMKEKGDIPEGYSVSREKKERFSLILESASTNQTSMYLCASGANEQFFGPGTRLTVL.

The chain recombines TRBV7-9 with TRBJ2-7, with a tentative D call TRBD2 (5 bases). V lost 3 bases, J lost 6 bases, and 9 bases lay in between. The CDR3 loop spans 12 amino acids. Germline V gives CDR1 SEHNR, CDR2 FQNEAQ (reference sequence). CDR3 in DNA: TGTGCCAGCAGCTTCGGGGAAACCGAGCAGTACTTC. Translated: CASSFGETEQYF.

The chain has TRBV6-1 and TRBJ1-5; 8 bases agree with TRBD1. The CDR3 contains 16 residues. V lost 1 base to trimming and J lost 4 bases; unmatched junction nucleotides: 6. The germline V gene has CDR1 MNHNS and CDR2 SASEGT. CDR3 nucleotide sequence: TGTGCCAGCAGTGAAGTCGGGGGACAGGTTAATCAGCCCCAGCATTTT. Encoded protein: CASSEVGGQVNQPQHF.

On this clone itself: Other nucleotide sequences in the sample specify the same CDR3. The chain has TRBV9 and TRBJ2-7; D is unresolved. CDR1 is SGDLS and CDR2 is YYNGEE in the germline V gene. This CDR3 has 13 residues. Trimming pared 0 bases from V and 0 bases from J, leaving 4 bases between. The CDR3 nucleotides read TGTGCCAGCAGCGTAGGCCCCTCCTACGAGCAGTACTTC. Translating it yields CASSVGPSYEQYF.

The CDR3 sequence: CASMASFGEQFF. CDR3 nucleotides: TGTGCCAGCATGGCTAGCTTTGGTGAGCAGTTCTTC. This chain connects TRBV2 to TRBJ2-1; a possible D gene is TRBD2 (5 bases). This CDR3 is 12 amino acids long. Trimming stripped 7 bases from V and 9 bases from J, with 13 bases between. Germline CDR1 and CDR2: SNHLY and FYNNEI.

The chain has TRBV29-1 and TRBJ2-3; 8 bases line up with TRBD1. Germline V gene sequence: CDR1 SQVTM, CDR2 ANQGSEA. This CDR3 region has 13 residues. Trimming took 7 bases from V and 1 from J; bases not matched to a gene: 4. This CDR3 reads CSAMDRGTDTQYF. CDR3 sequence (DNA): TGCAGCGCTATGGACAGGGGCACAGATACGCAGTATTTT.

The rearrangement links TRBV9 to TRBJ1-3, with TRBD1 matching 7 bases. CDR3 length: 16 amino acids. The germline CDR1 and CDR2 sequences are SGDLS and YYNGEE. With V trimmed by 4 bases and J by 0 bases, 7 bases remained unmatched. The CDR3 nucleotides read TGTGCCAGCAGCCCTTTGGACAGGAGCTCTGGAAACACCATATATTTT. It specifies CASSPLDRSSGNTIYF.

This rearrangement joins TRBV4-1 to TRBJ2-3, with 12 bases identical to TRBD2. This CDR3 has 17 amino acids. In germline, CDR1 is MGHRA, CDR2 YSYEKL. After removal of 8 bases from V and 3 bases from J, the junction contained 12 bases not matched to a gene. The CDR3 DNA follows: TGCGCCAGCGGCGGCCTAGCGGGAGGGCTGGGGACAGATACGCAGTATTTT. Translating it yields CASGGLAGGLGTDTQYF.

DNA for the CDR3: TGCGCCAGCACCCCGGCGGGGCGTCGCGAGACCCAGTACTTC. Translation: CASTPAGRRETQYF. This chain connects TRBV5-1 to TRBJ2-5; D possibly corresponds to TRBD2 (6 bases). This CDR3 is built from 14 residues. The germline V gene encodes CDR1 SGHRS and CDR2 YFSETQ. Trimming stripped 6 bases from V and 5 bases from J, with 17 bases between.